This T cell receptor (beta chain) was captured by sequencing in a study of neurological immune-mediated disorders. This clonotype was found many times. Described time point: longitudinal time-point 1 (baseline). TCRdb itself ran the 5' RACE reads through MiXCR, one entry per CDR3 protein. This sample has about 40,000 distinct CDR3 sequences, with approximately 3% found just once. The CDR3 has 13 residues. Trimming at V came to 6 bases and at J to 8 bases, leaving 9 bases not matched to a gene. Germline V gene lookup returns CDR1 SNHLY and CDR2 FYNNEI. The sequencing sample was made of PBMCs. The rearrangement links TRBV2 to TRBJ1-2; 7 nucleotides match TRBD1. This TCR came from a woman aged 60-70 years with multiple sclerosis. The CDR3 DNA sequence: TGTGCCAGCAGCCCGACAGGGCTGGGCGGCTACACCTTC. This sequence encodes CASSPTGLGGYTF.